This T cell receptor (beta chain) comes out of a study of T cells in lung cancer brain metastases. This clone was detected only once. The CDR3 sequence is 16 residues long. Trimming took 1 base from V and 10 from J; bases not matched to a gene: 10. CDR1 is SGHAT, CDR2 FQNNGV, per germline. Profiled with immunoSEQ multiplex PCR; TCRdb holds only in-frame clones, not every one. The sample has over 900 clones, about 82% seen once; the top ten hold about 6.3%. Input material: tumor tissue from a brain metastasis. The V call is TRBV11-2, the J call TRBJ1-6, with 7 bases lining up with TRBD1. The source is a woman aged 70-85 years with non-small cell lung cancer that had spread to the brain. The CDR3 coding sequence is TGTGCCAGCAGCTTAGCCCCCGACAGGGCGAGCTCACCCCTCCACTTT. Protein product: CASSLAPDRASSPLHF.